Presented here are 19 T cell receptor beta chains from one specimen sequenced in a study of T cell changes during pregnancy in multiple sclerosis. Generated by immunoSEQ multiplex PCR, the TCRdb table keeps only in-frame clones and is missing some. The repertoire includes tens of thousands of clones, roughly nine tenths of them detected once, and roughly 0.48% sits in the top ten. The specimen was CD4+ T cells from peripheral blood mononuclear cells, collected in the first trimester of pregnancy. The receptors were sampled from a female donor with multiple sclerosis, enrolled in a pregnancy study.

The chain is built from TRBV15 and TRBJ2-3; 14 bases map to TRBD2. Germline V gene data show CDR1 as LNHNV and CDR2 as YYDKDF (reference sequence). CDR3 size: 18 residues. Germline trimming cut 5 bases from V and 1 base from J; bases unmatched to any gene: 8. CDR3 region: CATSPTRGLAGGTDTQYF. In DNA, the CDR3 is TGTGCCACCAGCCCAACCCGGGGACTAGCGGGGGGCACAGATACGCAGTATTTT.

This clone appeared a single time. The rearrangement uses TRBV11-2 and TRBJ2-1; 10 nucleotides align to TRBD2. V lost 6 bases, J lost 0 bases, and 11 bases stayed unmatched. Per germline, CDR1 SGHAT and CDR2 FQNNGV. This CDR3 region has 18 residues. The CDR3 spells CASRSGLAAPSSYNEQFF. CDR3 sequence (DNA): TGTGCCAGCAGAAGCGGACTAGCGGCACCCAGCTCCTACAATGAGCAGTTCTTC.

J is TRBJ1-1 and V is TRBV19; D is perhaps TRBD1 (5 bases). Trimming stripped 0 bases from V and 11 bases from J, with 16 bases between. Germline values: CDR1 LNHDA, CDR2 SQIVND (reference sequence). This CDR3 is 14 amino acids long. CDR3 in amino acids: CASSIEAGRTGAFF. The CDR3 nucleotides are TGTGCCAGTAGTATAGAGGCAGGGAGGACTGGGGCTTTCTTT.

The rearrangement uses TRBV6-1 and TRBJ2-7, with D perhaps TRBD2 (5 bases). The germline V gene encodes CDR1 MNHNS and CDR2 SASEGT. V was pared by 8 bases and J by 2 bases, with 16 bases between. This CDR3 has 14 amino acids. The CDR3 sequence: CASGKSGDTYEQYF. DNA of the CDR3: TGTGCCAGCGGGAAAAGCGGCGATACCTACGAGCAGTACTTC.

The rearrangement links TRBV27 to TRBJ2-3, with D maybe TRBD2 (6 bases). The V gene lost 5 bases and the J gene lost 3 bases, with 18 bases spanning the gap. The germline CDR1 and CDR2 sequences are MNHEY and SMNVEV (reference sequence). The CDR3 is made up of 16 amino acids. The CDR3 sequence is CASSGATSSETDTQYF. The CDR3 DNA reads as TGTGCCAGCAGTGGGGCCACCTCTAGCGAGACAGATACGCAGTATTTT.

V gene TRBV6-5 combines with J gene TRBJ1-2; 8 bases are shared with TRBD1. CDR3 length equals 15 residues. Germline trimming cut 0 bases from V and 4 bases from J; bases unmatched to any gene: 4. Germline V gives CDR1 MNHEY, CDR2 SVGAGI. DNA of the CDR3: TGTGCCAGCAGTTACTCCCAGGGGGCTAGCTATGGCTACACCTTC. It encodes CASSYSQGASYGYTF.

V gene TRBV11-2 combines with J gene TRBJ1-1; D gene unclear. CDR1 is SGHAT and CDR2 is FQNNGV in the germline V gene. V dropped 3 bases and J dropped 7 bases, with 15 bases sitting between them. The CDR3 is made up of 14 amino acids. The CDR3 loop reads CASSFLTIDHEAFF. The CDR3 DNA reads as TGTGCCAGCAGCTTTTTGACTATTGATCATGAAGCTTTCTTT.

V usage is TRBV29-1 and J usage is TRBJ2-5; 16 bases map to TRBD2. With V trimmed by 7 bases and J by 5 bases, 10 bases remained unmatched. Germline assignment: CDR1 SQVTM and CDR2 ANQGSEA. The CDR3 extends over 16 amino acids. CDR3 sequence reads: CSAYAPGLAGGETQYF. As DNA, the CDR3 is TGCAGCGCATATGCGCCGGGACTAGCGGGAGGGGAGACCCAGTACTTC.

The genes are TRBV7-9 and TRBJ2-7; 8 bases are shared with TRBD2. Germline CDR1 reads SEHNR; CDR2 reads FQNEAQ (reference sequence). This CDR3 spans 16 amino acids. V lost 5 bases to trimming and J lost 3 bases; unmatched junction nucleotides: 12. CDR3 protein: CASSPRLATIRYEQYF. In DNA, the CDR3 is TGTGCCAGCAGCCCCCGACTAGCGACGATTCGCTACGAGCAGTACTTC.

The chain carries TRBV9 and TRBJ2-7, with D possibly matching TRBD2 (7 bases). The germline V gene has CDR1 SGDLS and CDR2 YYNGEE. Trimming removed 4 bases at V and 3 bases at J, with 17 bases between. This CDR3 region has 15 residues. CDR3: CASSPGGGPGYEQYF. Here the CDR3 DNA reads TGTGCCAGCAGCCCTGGGGGGGGGCCTGGCTACGAGCAGTACTTC.

V gene TRBV4-2 combines with J gene TRBJ1-1, with 7 bases that match TRBD1. This CDR3 is 13 amino acids long. Germline CDR1 LGHNA, CDR2 YNFKEQ. V lost 3 bases and J lost 5; bases outside the gene matches: 3. CDR3 loop: CASSHDRVTEAFF. The CDR3 bases are TGTGCCAGCAGCCATGACAGGGTTACTGAAGCTTTCTTT.

Only one count was recorded for this clone. The chain combines TRBV6-5 with TRBJ2-4, with D uncertain. Per germline, CDR1 MNHEY and CDR2 SVGAGI. The CDR3 is 14 residues long. With 0 bases removed from V and 5 bases from J, the gap between germline ends came to 8 bases. CDR3 nucleotides: TGTGCCAGCAGTTACTCGAGTCGGGAAAACATTCAGTACTTC. As protein: CASSYSSRENIQYF.

This chain joins TRBV7-3 and TRBJ2-3; 8 positions match TRBD2. CDR3 size: 13 residues. The junction had 3 bases not matched to a gene; V was cut back by 6 bases and J by 4 bases. The germline V gene has CDR1 SGHTA and CDR2 FQGTGA. CDR3 DNA sequence: TGTGCCAGCAGACTAGCGGCCTCAGATACGCAGTATTTT. Translating gives CASRLAASDTQYF.

The J gene is TRBJ1-2, the V gene TRBV7-2; the match to TRBD1 covers 7 bases. The germline V gene has CDR1 SGHTA and CDR2 FQGNSA. Losses at the gene ends were 2 bases for V and 10 bases for J; bases not matched to a gene: 4. The CDR3 is 12 residues long. The CDR3 region is CASSLFGTVYTF. CDR3 coding DNA: TGTGCCAGCAGCTTATTCGGGACAGTCTACACCTTC.

This clone has just one count. The chain joins TRBV4-3 to TRBJ1-1, with D possibly being TRBD1 (5 bases). The V end was cut by 3 bases, the J end by 1 base, with 9 bases between. Germline V gives CDR1 LGHNA, CDR2 YSLEER. The CDR3 is 14 amino acids. The CDR3 spells CASSQAGGNTEAFF. The CDR3 DNA is TGCGCCAGCAGCCAGGCGGGGGGGAACACTGAAGCTTTCTTT.

The chain couples TRBV6-5 to TRBJ2-7; D is possibly TRBD1 (5 bases). This CDR3 spans 14 amino acids. Between the trimmed V and J ends, which lost 2 bases and 1 base, there was a span of 9 bases. CDR1 and CDR2 (germline): MNHEY, SVGAGI. The CDR3 nucleotides read TGTGCCAGCAGTTACCTCGACAGTTCCTACGAGCAGTACTTC. Protein: CASSYLDSSYEQYF.

The chain links TRBV6-5 to TRBJ2-1, with D possibly being TRBD2 (5 bases). Germline V gene data show CDR1 as MNHEY and CDR2 as SVGAGI. Trimming removed 6 bases from V and 5 bases from J, with 14 bases in between. This CDR3 comprises 14 residues. The CDR3 DNA sequence: TGTGCCAGCAGGCGGGCCCCGCCACACAATGAGCAGTTCTTC. It translates to CASRRAPPHNEQFF.

The chain couples TRBV9 to TRBJ2-7, with D perhaps matching TRBD2 (5 bases). The V gene's germline CDR1 is SGDLS and CDR2 YYNGEE. The CDR3 totals 12 residues. Trimming took off 9 bases at V and 5 bases at J, with 15 bases between the two ends. The CDR3 sequence: CATGRLHDEQYF. CDR3 DNA: TGTGCCACTGGGAGACTACACGACGAGCAGTACTTC.

The V gene is TRBV19, the J gene TRBJ1-5, with 8 bases fitting TRBD1. CDR1 LNHDA and CDR2 SQIVND come from the germline V gene (reference sequence). This CDR3 spans 16 amino acids. V lost 5 bases and J lost 5; bases outside the gene matches: 11. In nucleotides, the CDR3 is TGTGCCAGTAGTCCTCGACCAGACAGGGGACATCAGCCCCAGCATTTT. It specifies CASSPRPDRGHQPQHF.